A single sample is the source of the 27 T cell receptor beta chains below, sequenced in a study of metastatic and nonmetastatic thyroid tumors. TCRdb re-clonotyped the PCR reads through MiXCR. The sample yields tens of thousands of clones, roughly 4% seen once. Patients were all untreated before their thyroid surgery. The sample comprised blood. The receptors were gathered from a female donor with papillary thyroid cancer or a benign thyroid nodule (not recorded which). Some clones in this sample may be carry-over from other donors' samples.

At least ten counts were recorded for this clone. The V call is TRBV7-3, the J call TRBJ2-5; D is possibly TRBD2 (5 bases). There are 15 residues in the CDR3. V was clipped by 5 bases and J by 5 bases, with 18 bases between them. The germline CDR1 and CDR2 sequences are SGHTA and FQGTGA. CDR3 nucleotide sequence: TGTGCCAGCAGCCAAACGAGTTCGGACTTGGAGACCCAGTACTTC. It codes for CASSQTSSDLETQYF.

This clone has at least ten counts. The germline gene is not matched at one end of the junction; a read error may be the cause. Other DNA sequences from this sample encode an identical CDR3 as well. V usage is TRBV15 and J usage is TRBJ1-6; D is possibly TRBD1 (6 bases). CDR1 is LNHNV and CDR2 is YYDKDF in the germline V gene (reference sequence). The CDR3 sequence is 15 residues long. The CDR3 sequence: CAASSETGRGSPLHF. The CDR3 DNA is TGTGCCGCCAGCAGCGAAACAGGGAGGGGCTCACCCCTCCACTTT.

This clone was observed many times. The chain couples TRBV6-1 to TRBJ1-3; no reliable D call. This CDR3 is 14 amino acids long. The ends were cut back, 4 bases at V and 4 bases at J, with 11 bases in the middle. Germline-derived CDR1 and CDR2 are MNHNS and SASEGT. This CDR3 reads CASSVQTTGNTIYF. The CDR3, as DNA: TGTGCCAGCAGTGTCCAAACGACCGGAAACACCATATATTTT.

In this sample, this clone turned up many times. This chain uses TRBV7-8 with TRBJ2-7; D is tentatively TRBD1 or TRBD2 (6 bases each). This CDR3 is 15 amino acids long. V dropped 6 bases and J dropped 0 bases, with 15 bases sitting between them. Per the germline V gene, CDR1 is SGHVS and CDR2 is FQNEAQ. The chain's CDR3 is CASSNSGALSYEQYF. CDR3 coding DNA: TGTGCCAGCAGTAATTCGGGGGCCCTCTCCTACGAGCAGTACTTC. Combining the CDR3 with reference TRBV7-8 and TRBJ2-7 gives the whole variable domain GAGVSQSPRYKVAKRGQDVALRCDPISGHVSLFWYQQALGQGPEFLTYFQNEAQLDKSGLPSDRFFAERPEGSVSTLKIQRTQQEDSAVYLCASSNSGALSYEQYFGPGTRLTVT.

Notes on this clone: The same CDR3 is also encoded by other DNA sequences in this sample. The CDR3 nucleotides are TGTGCCACTGGCGGTGTAGGTCGAGAGCAGTACGTC. Protein product: CATGGVGREQYV. This chain joins TRBV28 and TRBJ2-7; D ambiguous. Germline V gives CDR1 MDHEN, CDR2 SYDVKM. The germline V and J ends were trimmed by 10 bases and 7 bases, with 17 bases remaining between them. The CDR3 is 12 residues long.

This clone was observed at least ten times. The rearrangement joins TRBV6-4 to TRBJ1-5; D ambiguous. The germline CDR1 and CDR2 sequences are MRHNA and SNTAGT. V lost 3 bases to trimming and J lost 12 bases, with 3 bases between them. This CDR3 region has 9 residues. The CDR3 region is CASSEVQHF. Here the CDR3 DNA reads TGTGCCAGCAGTGAGGTCCAGCATTTT.

The rearrangement links TRBV28 to TRBJ2-7; possibly TRBD1 for D (5 bases). Germline lookup yields CDR1 MDHEN and CDR2 SYDVKM. The ends were cut back, 7 bases at V and 10 bases at J, with 23 bases in the middle. The CDR3 loop spans 14 amino acids. This CDR3 reads CASTSIPGSSEQYF. In nucleotides, the CDR3 is TGTGCCAGCACTTCGATTCCAGGGTCTTCCGAACAGTACTTC. The entire variable domain, with the rest obtained from reference TRBV28 and TRBJ2-7, is as follows: DVKVTQSSRYLVKRTGEKVFLECVQDMDHENMFWYRQDPGLGLRLIYFSYDVKMKEKGDIPEGYSVSREKKERFSLILESASTNQTSMYLCASTSIPGSSEQYFGPGTRLTVT.

This clone was seen a handful of times. In nucleotides, the CDR3 is TGTGCCAGCAATCTAGGGGCCAATCAGCCCCAGCATTTT. This encodes CASNLGANQPQHF. The chain couples TRBV6-2 or TRBV6-3 to TRBJ1-5; maybe TRBD1 (5 bases). The CDR3 has 13 residues. Germline V gene sequence: CDR1 MNHEY, CDR2 SVGEGT. Trimming shortened V by 7 bases and J by 3 bases, and 10 bases separated the two germline ends.

This clone is medium-sized (0.01 to 0.1%) within its sample. The V gene is TRBV12-3 or TRBV12-4, the J gene TRBJ2-7; a weak D match, TRBD2 (6 bases). The CDR3 has 13 residues. V lost 6 bases to trimming and J lost 4 bases, with 13 bases between them. For the CDR3, the DNA is TGTGCCAGCAGGGGCCACCGGGGGTACGAGCAGTACTTC. Its translation: CASRGHRGYEQYF.

This clone qualifies as medium-sized. The chain employs TRBV12-3 or TRBV12-4 and TRBJ2-7, with unresolved D. The CDR3 extends over 13 amino acids. Trimming took off 1 base at V and 2 bases at J, with 6 bases between the two ends. The CDR3 DNA follows: TGTGCCAGCAGTTTAGGACAACCCTACGAGCAGTACTTC. Its protein is CASSLGQPYEQYF.

This rearrangement joins TRBV7-9 to TRBJ1-2; the D is unclear. The germline V gene encodes CDR1 SEHNR and CDR2 FQNEAQ (reference sequence). CDR3 size: 12 residues. Deletions cut 1 base from V and 11 bases from J, with 11 bases between. The CDR3: CASSLDLPPYTF. DNA of the CDR3: TGTGCCAGCAGCTTAGATCTCCCCCCTTACACCTTC.

With regard to this clone: A much more abundant neighbour one base away suggests this may be a read error. The chain uses TRBV10-3 and TRBJ2-5; D not certain. V was shortened by 5 bases and J by 0 bases, with 7 bases between the two germline ends. Germline V lookup: CDR1 ENHRY, CDR2 SYGVKD. The CDR3 length is 13 residues. This CDR3 reads CAISMNHQETQYF. The CDR3 coding sequence is TGTGCCATCAGTATGAATCACCAAGAGACCCAGTACTTC.

This clone was found many times. The CDR3 coding sequence is TGCAGCGTTGAAAAGGGGGACAGGGGGTTCGAGCAGTACTTC. This sequence encodes CSVEKGDRGFEQYF. The rearrangement links TRBV29-1 to TRBJ2-7; 11 nucleotides line up with TRBD1. CDR1 SQVTM and CDR2 ANQGSEA come from the germline V gene. V shed 2 bases, J shed 6 bases, and the junction held 6 bases outside the gene matches. The CDR3 spans 14 residues.

Comment on this clone: An end of the junction differs from the germline gene, which may be a read error. V and J are TRBV7-9 and TRBJ2-1; D is perhaps TRBD2 (5 bases). The CDR3 is made up of 16 amino acids. Germline CDR1 and CDR2: SEHNR and FQNEAQ (reference sequence). CDR3 sequence: CASSLIGVSADNEHLF. CDR3 nucleotides: TGTGCCAGCAGCTTAATCGGGGTGTCTGCCGACAATGAGCATCTCTTC.

The rearrangement links TRBV27 to TRBJ1-5; 7 bases map to TRBD1. V trimming: 5 bases; J trimming: 2 bases; junction bases outside the gene matches: 6. Looked up from germline, CDR1 is MNHEY and CDR2 is SMNVEV (reference sequence). The CDR3 spans 15 residues. CDR3 sequence: CASSIGGAGNQPQHF. The CDR3 bases are TGTGCCAGCAGTATAGGGGGCGCGGGCAATCAGCCCCAGCATTTT.

This clone was seen ten or more times. The V gene is TRBV3-1, the J gene TRBJ1-2; 8 nucleotides line up with TRBD1. Losses at the gene ends were 5 bases for V and 7 bases for J; bases not matched to a gene: 15. CDR1 LGHDT and CDR2 YNNKEL come from the germline V gene (reference sequence). The CDR3 length is 16 residues. The CDR3 DNA reads TGTGCCAGCAGCTATTATGGAGGGCAGGGGGCGTCTGGCTACACCTTC. Encoded protein: CASSYYGGQGASGYTF. The complete variable domain, with remaining parts taken from reference TRBV3-1 and TRBJ1-2, reads DTAVSQTPKYLVTQMGNDKSIKCEQNLGHDTMYWYKQDSKKFLKIMFSYNNKELIINETVPNRFSPKSPDKAHLNLHINSLELGDSAVYFCASSYYGGQGASGYTFGSGTRLTVV.

Many counts were recorded for this clone. A much larger clone differs by one base, so this may be a read error. The sample has other DNA sequences that encode this CDR3 too. The V call is TRBV5-1, the J call TRBJ2-2; 10 positions agree with TRBD1. There are 15 residues in the CDR3. Germline CDR1 SGHRS, CDR2 YFSETQ. This CDR3 is CASSGGDRGVGELFF. CDR3 sequence (DNA): TGCGCCAGCAGCGGCGGGGACAGGGGAGTCGGGGAGCTATTTTTT.

In its sample, this clone was seen many times. The chain has TRBV4-1 and TRBJ1-1; TRBD1 agrees at 8 bases. The CDR3 consists of 15 residues. Per the germline V gene, CDR1 is MGHRA and CDR2 is YSYEKL. The junction had 5 bases not matched to a gene; V was cut back by 4 bases and J by 1 base. CDR3 sequence (DNA): TGCGCCAGCAGCCCTACGGACAGGGCGAACACTGAAGCTTTCTTT. This translates into CASSPTDRANTEAFF.

The table lists this clone with a few counts. It may be a read error: a sequence one base away is much more abundant. The rearrangement links TRBV6-2 or TRBV6-3 to TRBJ2-1; D uncertain. There are 15 residues in the CDR3. Germline V CDR1 and CDR2: MNHEY, SVGEGT. V lost 0 bases to trimming and J lost 5 bases, with 11 bases between them. The CDR3, as DNA: TGTGCCAGCAGTTACTCACGAACATTGGACAATGAGCAGTTCTTC. Encoded protein: CASSYSRTLDNEQFF.

The sample holds a few counts of this clone. This chain uses TRBV11-3 with TRBJ1-1; a possible D gene is TRBD1 (5 bases). The ends were cut back, 0 bases at V and 4 bases at J, with 12 bases in the middle. The V gene's germline CDR1 is SGHNT and CDR2 YENEEA. CDR3 length: 15 amino acids. CDR3 amino acids: CASSLDGPGTTEAFF. CDR3 nucleotide sequence: TGTGCCAGCAGCTTAGATGGTCCAGGGACCACTGAAGCTTTCTTT.

Ten or more counts support this clone. This sequence may be a read error, since a much larger clone differs from it by one base. Other DNA sequences from this sample encode an identical CDR3 as well. The chain carries TRBV24-1 and TRBJ2-7; D not certain. CDR3 length: 15 residues. CDR1 is KGHDR, CDR2 SFDVKD, per germline. The V end lost 7 bases, the J end lost 0 bases, and 15 bases lay between the germline ends. The CDR3 DNA reads as TGTGCCACCAGGTCGCTGAAGGACCTCTCCTACGAGCAGTACTTC. This codes for CATRSLKDLSYEQYF.

A word on this clone: This clone may be a read error of a much larger clone one base away. The chain is built from TRBV5-8 and TRBJ1-1, with D possibly TRBD1 on 6 matching bases. Trimming removed 4 bases from V and 1 base from J, with 14 bases in between. This CDR3 region has 15 residues. Germline V CDR1 and CDR2: SGHTS, YDEGEE. CDR3 DNA sequence: TGTGCCAGCAGCCGCACCGTACAGGGGAACACTGAAGCTTTCTTT. The encoded protein is CASSRTVQGNTEAFF. Together with reference TRBV5-8 and TRBJ1-1, the CDR3 gives the full variable domain: EAGVTQSPTHLIKTRGQQATLRCSPISGHTSVYWYQQALGLGLQFLLWYDEGEERNRGNFPPRFSGRQFPNYSSELNVNALELEDSALYLCASSRTVQGNTEAFFGQGTRLTVV.

This chain joins TRBV7-9 and TRBJ1-2; possibly TRBD1 for D (5 bases). The CDR3 spans 14 residues. Germline CDR1 is SEHNR and CDR2 is FQNEAQ (reference sequence). Deletions cut 4 bases from V and 4 bases from J, with 13 bases between. DNA of the CDR3: TGTGCCAGCAGCTCCGACAGTGTGCCCTATGGCTACACCTTC. Translation gives CASSSDSVPYGYTF.

Many counts were recorded for this clone. V gene TRBV7-9 combines with J gene TRBJ2-7; a weak D match, TRBD1 (5 bases). The CDR3 extends over 14 amino acids. The V end was cut by 3 bases, the J end by 0 bases, with 9 bases between. Per the germline V gene, CDR1 is SEHNR and CDR2 is FQNEAQ (reference sequence). CDR3 amino acids: CASSLQGSSYEQYF. For the CDR3, the DNA is TGTGCCAGCAGCTTGCAGGGAAGCTCCTACGAGCAGTACTTC.

The chain recombines TRBV6-4 with TRBJ2-2; a possible D gene is TRBD2 (6 bases). The CDR3 covers 13 residues. Germline loops: CDR1 MRHNA, CDR2 SNTAGT. Trimming removed 5 bases from V and 5 bases from J, with 9 bases in between. The CDR3 protein is CASSSSGTGELFF. As DNA, the CDR3 is TGTGCCAGCAGTAGTAGCGGTACCGGGGAGCTGTTTTTT.

This clone turned up a few times. The germline gene is not matched at one end of the junction; a read error may be the cause. The genes are TRBV24-1 and TRBJ2-1; 8 nucleotides align to TRBD1. The CDR3 spans 19 residues. Germline V gene sequence: CDR1 KGHDR, CDR2 SFDVKD. The CDR3 loop reads CATGDSLGERHRGWNEQFF. As DNA, the CDR3 is TGTGCCACCGGTGATTCGCTGGGGGAACGGCACAGGGGGTGGAATGAGCAGTTCTTC.

The sample holds a few counts of this clone. The chain couples TRBV7-9 to TRBJ1-2, with 7 bases fitting TRBD1. In germline, CDR1 is SEHNR, CDR2 FQNEAQ (reference sequence). The junction had 8 bases not matched to a gene; V was cut back by 5 bases and J by 5 bases. This CDR3 is built from 14 residues. The CDR3 region is CASSQGQWAYGYTF. DNA of the CDR3: TGTGCCAGCAGCCAGGGACAGTGGGCTTATGGCTACACCTTC.